This TCR beta chain was captured by sequencing in a study of CD8+CD57+ T cells in acquired aplastic anemia. About the research overall: Yields of DNA that came from sorted CD4+ and CD8+ cells averaged around 3 ug. Researchers reported that healthy donors averaged roughly 11 million reads for CD4+ cells. Points from the study as a whole: Researchers report that twenty-nine CD8+ CDR3 sequences appeared in both patients and controls. Simpson's diversity of CD8+ cells was not significantly different in patients compared with controls.

The TCR beta profiling, which covered VDJ combination and CDR3 sequence, was carried out using genomic DNA as the template. One entry per CDR3 protein, called by TCRdb with MiXCR from the reads. The sample includes about 160,000 distinct CDR3 sequences, approximately 44% of them seen just once. With 2 bases removed from V and 1 base from J, the gap between germline ends came to 5 bases. In germline, CDR1 is MNHEY, CDR2 SVGAGI. The CDR3 runs to 13 residues. This clonotype showed up many times. Antigen specificity is unknown. The chain joins TRBV6-5 to TRBJ1-1; D not certain. The sequencing sample was made of sorted CD4+, CD8+, or CD8+CD57+ T cells (not recorded which) from PBMCs. This sequence originates from a human donor in good health. The DNA for the CDR3 is TGTGCCAGCAGTTACGCGAGGAACACTGAAGCTTTCTTT. This translates into CASSYARNTEAFF.